This T cell receptor (beta chain) was identified during a study of cytomegalovirus exposure and HLA in healthy donors. Background on the study: Inside one of the first data releases sat about 91 million unique TCRs taken from HLA-typed donors.

With respect to this clone: Its antigen is not known.

Primers: 60 Vbeta forward and 13 Jbeta reverse. Profiling relied on immunoSEQ multiplex PCR, and the TCRdb table lists in-frame clones only, not all of them. The repertoire holds around 200,000 clones, with around four fifths as singletons. V was pared by 2 bases and J by 1 base, with 8 bases of the junction left unmatched. This CDR3 contains 17 residues. Germline V gene lookup returns CDR1 SGDLS and CDR2 YYNGEE. Study conclusions and caveats: Altogether, 164 TCR beta chains were recorded as cytomegalovirus-associated.

This sequence originates from a woman aged 55-70 years in good health and CMV-seropositive. The sequencing input was PBMCs. The V call is TRBV9, the J call TRBJ2-3, with TRBD2 identical over 9 bases. The CDR3 DNA is TGTGCCAGCAGCGTTAATAGCGGGGGATCCGGCACAGATACGCAGTATTTT. Protein product: CASSVNSGGSGTDTQYF. Full variable domain (rest looked up from reference TRBV9 and TRBJ2-3): DSGVTQTPKHLITATGQRVTLRCSPRSGDLSVYWYQQSLDQGLQFLIQYYNGEERAKGNILERFSAQQFPDLHSELNLSSLELGDSALYFCASSVNSGGSGTDTQYFGPGTRLTVL.